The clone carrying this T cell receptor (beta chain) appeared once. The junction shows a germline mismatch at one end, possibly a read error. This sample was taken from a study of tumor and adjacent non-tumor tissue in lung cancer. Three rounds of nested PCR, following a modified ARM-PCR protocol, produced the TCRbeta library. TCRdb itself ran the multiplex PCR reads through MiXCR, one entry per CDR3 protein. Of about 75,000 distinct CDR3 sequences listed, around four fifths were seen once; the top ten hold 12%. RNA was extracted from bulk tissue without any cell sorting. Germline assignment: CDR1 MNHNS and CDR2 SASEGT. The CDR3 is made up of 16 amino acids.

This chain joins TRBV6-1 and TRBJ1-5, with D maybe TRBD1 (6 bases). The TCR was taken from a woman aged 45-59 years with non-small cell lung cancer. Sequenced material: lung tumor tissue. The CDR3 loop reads CTSRSTGEGTNRPQHF. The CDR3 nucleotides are TGTACCAGCAGATCGACAGGAGAGGGTACCAATCGGCCCCAGCATTTT.